These 10 T cell receptor beta chains originate from one sample sequenced in a study of blood T cell repertoires in COVID-19. The data were produced by immunoSEQ multiplex PCR, yet TCRdb's version contains in-frame clones alone and is incomplete. Altogether about 150,000 clones are present, around 81% being singletons, with the ten largest covering about 5%. The sequencing sample was made of peripheral blood. These receptors originate from a woman in her 50s with acute or convalescent COVID-19.

The rearrangement joins TRBV6-1 to TRBJ1-6; D unclear. Germline assignment: CDR1 MNHNS and CDR2 SASEGT. The CDR3 consists of 16 residues. V was cut by 3 bases and J by 3 bases, with 12 bases left in between. The CDR3 sequence: CASSEQEGIYNSPLHF. The CDR3 DNA reads as TGTGCCAGCAGTGAGCAGGAGGGAATCTATAATTCACCCCTCCACTTT.

CDR3 in amino acids: CASSVSSGNTIYF. The CDR3 DNA reads TGTGCCAGTAGTGTTTCATCTGGAAACACCATATATTTT. The V gene is TRBV19, the J gene TRBJ1-3; D gene ambiguous. Germline V CDR1 and CDR2: LNHDA, SQIVND (reference sequence). The CDR3 sequence is 13 residues long. Trimming shortened V by 5 bases and J by 1 base, and 6 bases separated the two germline ends.

V and J are TRBV19 and TRBJ1-5; 8 bases are a match to TRBD1. The ends lost 4 bases at V and 0 bases at J; junction bases unmatched: 11. This CDR3 comprises 18 residues. Germline loops: CDR1 LNHDA, CDR2 SQIVND (reference sequence). The CDR3 spells CASSSRTGMGLSNQPQHF. In DNA form, the CDR3 reads TGTGCCAGTAGTAGCCGGACAGGGATGGGGCTTAGCAATCAGCCCCAGCATTTT.

The CDR3 sequence is CASRAFSNQPQHF. CDR3 DNA sequence: TGTGCTAGTCGCGCTTTTAGCAATCAGCCCCAGCATTTT. V and J are TRBV12-5 and TRBJ1-5; D call uncertain. CDR3 length: 13 amino acids. The germline V gene has CDR1 LGHNT and CDR2 FRNRAP. V lost 8 bases and J 0 bases, leaving 8 bases between the germline ends.

V gene TRBV6-1 combines with J gene TRBJ1-1; D not resolved. The CDR3 runs to 16 residues. Germline assignment: CDR1 MNHNS and CDR2 SASEGT. Deletions cut 1 base from V and 6 bases from J, with 18 bases between. CDR3 amino acids: CASSEGLGRGLAEAFF. The CDR3 DNA reads as TGTGCCAGCAGTGAAGGCCTGGGGAGAGGGTTGGCTGAAGCTTTCTTT.

This chain links TRBV5-1 with TRBJ2-1, with D maybe TRBD2 (6 bases). From germline, CDR1 is SGHRS and CDR2 YFSETQ. The CDR3 spans 15 residues. Trimming shortened V by 0 bases and J by 6 bases, and 13 bases separated the two germline ends. CDR3 sequence reads: CASSLGGTLINEQFF. As DNA, the CDR3 is TGCGCCAGCAGCTTGGGAGGGACTTTAATCAATGAGCAGTTCTTC.

V is TRBV28 and J is TRBJ1-5; D perhaps matches TRBD1 (6 bases). Germline V gene sequence: CDR1 MDHEN, CDR2 SYDVKM. Trimming shortened V by 2 bases and J by 0 bases, and 11 bases separated the two germline ends. This CDR3 comprises 16 residues. The CDR3 protein is CASSLTGQFSNQPQHF. As DNA, the CDR3 is TGTGCCAGCAGTTTAACTGGACAGTTTAGCAATCAGCCCCAGCATTTT.

The rearrangement links TRBV18 to TRBJ2-7; 9 bases are shared with TRBD1. Germline values: CDR1 KGHSH, CDR2 LQKENI. The V gene end was trimmed by 3 bases and the J gene end by 3 bases; junction bases not matched to a gene: 3. The CDR3 loop spans 14 amino acids. CDR3 sequence reads: CASSPGQGIYEQYF. For the CDR3, the DNA is TGTGCCAGCTCACCGGGACAGGGAATCTACGAGCAGTACTTC.

This chain joins TRBV3-1 (or the pseudogene TRBV3-2) and TRBJ1-3; maybe TRBD1 (6 bases). Deletions cut 3 bases from V and 3 bases from J, with 12 bases between. CDR3 length: 15 amino acids. Looked up from germline, CDR1 is LGHDT and CDR2 is YNNKEL (reference sequence). The CDR3, as DNA: TGTGCCAGCAGCCAGACAGGATGGCTTGGAAACACCATATATTTT. Translated, it gives CASSQTGWLGNTIYF.

The gene calls are TRBV10-2 and TRBJ1-1; 10 positions agree with TRBD1. Trimming took 5 bases from V and 1 from J; bases not matched to a gene: 13. This CDR3 contains 18 residues. Germline V gene lookup returns CDR1 WSHSY and CDR2 SAAADI. The CDR3 protein is CASSIDRGRIIENTEAFF. CDR3 nucleotides: TGCGCCAGCAGTATTGACAGGGGGCGCATAATAGAGAACACTGAAGCTTTCTTT.